These 26 T cell receptor beta chains came from one sample sequenced in a study of CD8+ T cells in alopecia areata. As for treatment: oral pan-JAK inhibitor, 5-10 mg twice daily. Extracted RNA was reverse transcribed into cDNA, the sequencing template. TCRdb's copy holds only in-frame clones and misses some; the assay was immunoSEQ multiplex PCR. The sample has 100,000 or so clones, about 61% seen once. The specimen comprised CD8+ T cells sorted from blood, sampled between weeks 55 and 65, from a patient treated with tofacitinib. These receptors were obtained from a human donor with alopecia areata.

The chain links TRBV13 to TRBJ1-6; the match to TRBD1 covers 10 bases. The germline CDR1 and CDR2 sequences are PRHDT and FYEKMQ (reference sequence). The ends lost 5 bases at V and 9 bases at J; junction bases unmatched: 10. CDR3 length: 16 residues. CDR3 amino acids: CASSDTMTGGGSPLHF. In nucleotides, the CDR3 is TGTGCCAGCAGCGATACTATGACAGGGGGCGGTTCACCCCTCCACTTT.

The chain combines TRBV30 with TRBJ2-5; D unclear. The length of the CDR3 is 15 residues. Trimming removed 0 bases from V and 0 bases from J, with 11 bases in between. The germline V gene has CDR1 GTSNPN and CDR2 SVGIG (reference sequence). In DNA form, the CDR3 reads TGTGCCTGGAGTGTTGGGCCTGGGGACCAAGAGACCCAGTACTTC. It is translated as CAWSVGPGDQETQYF. Looking up the rest from reference TRBV30 and TRBJ2-5 gives the full variable domain: SQTIHQWPATLVQPVGSPLSLECTVEGTSNPNLYWYRQAAGRGLQLLFYSVGIGQISSEVPQNLSASRPQDRQFILSSKKLLLSDSGFYLCAWSVGPGDQETQYFGPGTRLLVL.

The chain couples TRBV27 to TRBJ2-7; D might be TRBD2 (6 bases). The germline V and J ends were trimmed by 0 bases and 5 bases, with 17 bases remaining between them. Germline V lookup: CDR1 MNHEY, CDR2 SMNVEV (reference sequence). The CDR3 has 16 residues. CDR3 nucleotides: TGTGCCAGCAGTTTATCAGGGCGGGGTAGAGCCGACGAGCAGTACTTC. Protein product: CASSLSGRGRADEQYF.

This clone was seen a handful of times. V and J are TRBV7-9 and TRBJ1-2; no reliable D call. Trimming took 1 base from V and 4 from J, leaving 7 bases between them. Germline CDR1 reads SEHNR; CDR2 reads FQNEAQ (reference sequence). The CDR3 is made up of 13 amino acids. DNA of the CDR3: TGTGCCAGCAGCTTAGTAGGCGGCTATGGCTACACCTTC. Translation: CASSLVGGYGYTF.

The V and J genes are TRBV12-5 and TRBJ1-4; tentative D call: TRBD1 (6 bases). Deletions cut 8 bases from V and 0 bases from J, with 10 bases between. The CDR3 is 14 residues long. Germline lookup yields CDR1 LGHNT and CDR2 FRNRAP. The CDR3 region has the DNA TGTGCTAGTCGAAAGGGGGCAACTAATGAAAAACTGTTTTTT. This codes for CASRKGATNEKLFF.

This clone has just a few counts. The chain links TRBV29-1 to TRBJ1-2; maybe TRBD1 (5 bases). This CDR3 spans 15 amino acids. V was clipped by 4 bases and J by 1 base, with 16 bases between them. Germline lookup yields CDR1 SQVTM and CDR2 ANQGSEA. The CDR3 loop is CSVVLGDRNNYGYTF. The CDR3 DNA is TGCAGCGTTGTCCTTGGAGACAGAAATAACTATGGCTACACCTTC.

The rearrangement links TRBV7-9 to TRBJ1-1; no reliable D call. The V gene's germline CDR1 is SEHNR and CDR2 FQNEAQ (reference sequence). V was shortened by 6 bases and J by 3 bases, with 8 bases between the two germline ends. This CDR3 comprises 12 residues. The CDR3 DNA follows: TGTGCCAGCAGTCCGGACCACACTGAAGCTTTCTTT. Residues: CASSPDHTEAFF.

This rearrangement joins TRBV27 to TRBJ2-5; D unresolved. Germline-derived CDR1 and CDR2 are MNHEY and SMNVEV (reference sequence). The CDR3 extends over 13 amino acids. V shed 2 bases and J shed 5 bases, with 9 bases lying between them. For the CDR3, the DNA is TGTGCCAGCAGTTTAACTGGGATCGAGACCCAGTACTTC. Its protein is CASSLTGIETQYF.

This clone was picked up a small number of times. The genes are TRBV29-1 and TRBJ1-1; 7 bases line up with TRBD1. CDR1 and CDR2 from the germline V gene are SQVTM and ANQGSEA. V trimming: 6 bases; J trimming: 11 bases; junction bases outside the gene matches: 6. The CDR3 covers 10 residues. CDR3 region: CSVGGTEAFF. CDR3 coding DNA: TGCAGCGTCGGAGGGACAGAGGCTTTCTTT. Supplemented by reference TRBV29-1 and TRBJ1-1, the full variable domain reads SAVISQKPSRDICQRGTSLTIQCQVDSQVTMMFWYRQQPGQSLTLIATANQGSEATYESGFVIDKFPISRPNLTFSTLTVSNMSPEDSSIYLCSVGGTEAFFGQGTRLTVV.

This clone was detected only a few times. This chain uses TRBV5-6 with TRBJ2-3; possible D gene TRBD2, 5 bases. V gave up 4 bases and J gave up 6 bases, with 9 bases separating them. CDR1 is SGHDT, CDR2 YYEEEE, per germline. The CDR3 is 12 amino acids. The CDR3 DNA reads as TGTGCCAGCAGCGCCAGCGGCGATACGCAGTATTTT. Translating it yields CASSASGDTQYF. Complete variable domain (other parts from reference TRBV5-6 and TRBJ2-3): DAGVTQSPTHLIKTRGQQVTLRCSPKSGHDTVSWYQQALGQGPQFIFQYYEEEERQRGNFPDRFSGHQFPNYSSELNVNALLLGDSALYLCASSASGDTQYFGPGTRLTVL.

The chain uses TRBV30 and TRBJ2-7, with D possibly being TRBD1 (6 bases). The length of the CDR3 is 11 residues. Trimming took 2 bases from V and 6 from J, leaving 8 bases between them. CDR1 GTSNPN and CDR2 SVGIG come from the germline V gene (reference sequence). Written as DNA, the CDR3 is TGTGCCTGGAGTAACAGGGTCGAGCAGTACTTC. Protein: CAWSNRVEQYF.

This clone was counted only a few times. The chain uses TRBV5-1 and TRBJ2-5; tentatively, D is TRBD2 (6 bases). Trimming took off 4 bases at V and 5 bases at J, with 9 bases between the two ends. The germline V gene has CDR1 SGHRS and CDR2 YFSETQ. This CDR3 region has 12 residues. The CDR3 coding sequence is TGCGCCAGCAGCCAGGCGGGGGAGACCCAGTACTTC. It is translated as CASSQAGETQYF. The variable domain in full, completed from reference TRBV5-1 and TRBJ2-5, reads KAGVTQTPRYLIKTRGQQVTLSCSPISGHRSVSWYQQTPGQGLQFLFEYFSETQRNKGNFPGRFSGRQFSNSRSEMNVSTLELGDSALYLCASSQAGETQYFGPGTRLLVL.

J is TRBJ2-5 and V is TRBV6-1; 11 bases line up with TRBD2. V lost 8 bases and J lost 1; bases outside the gene matches: 3. Germline V gene sequence: CDR1 MNHNS, CDR2 SASEGT. This CDR3 spans 14 amino acids. The CDR3 loop is CASGGTSGQETQYF. The DNA of the CDR3 is TGTGCCAGCGGAGGGACTAGCGGCCAAGAGACCCAGTACTTC.

This clone appeared once. The chain couples TRBV4-1 to TRBJ2-5; D remains ambiguous. V was trimmed by 0 bases and J by 6 bases, leaving 23 bases between them. CDR3 size: 18 residues. Germline V gene data show CDR1 as MGHRA and CDR2 as YSYEKL. CDR3 residues: CASSQEVERLGSRKTQYF. The DNA for the CDR3 is TGCGCCAGCAGCCAAGAGGTGGAAAGATTGGGTAGTCGAAAGACCCAGTACTTC.

This clone was counted between two and nine times. This rearrangement joins TRBV9 to TRBJ2-6; no firm D call. The CDR3 length is 16 residues. V lost 2 bases and J 2 bases, leaving 11 bases between the germline ends. CDR1 is SGDLS, CDR2 YYNGEE, per germline. The CDR3 region has the DNA TGTGCCAGCAGCGTGCCGCTATCGGCTGGGGCCAACGTCCTGACTTTC. This encodes CASSVPLSAGANVLTF.

V and J are TRBV4-2 and TRBJ2-1, with 9 bases aligning to TRBD1. In germline, CDR1 is LGHNA, CDR2 YNFKEQ. CDR3 length: 16 residues. J lost 7 bases, V lost 5 bases, and 12 bases had no gene match. The CDR3 region is CASSEAGTGKTNEQFF. The CDR3 DNA reads as TGTGCCAGCAGCGAAGCCGGGACAGGGAAGACGAATGAGCAGTTCTTC.

The chain has TRBV11-2 and TRBJ2-4; TRBD2 matches at 13 bases. V dropped 2 bases and J dropped 9; count of bases not matched to a gene: 1. CDR1 SGHAT and CDR2 FQNNGV come from the germline V gene. This CDR3 is built from 14 residues. The CDR3 here is CASSLTSGGVIQYF. CDR3 DNA: TGTGCCAGCAGCTTAACTAGCGGGGGGGTCATTCAGTACTTC.

The chain couples TRBV5-1 to TRBJ2-3; 8 positions match TRBD1. J gave up 2 bases and V 1 base, and 12 bases lay outside the gene matches. The CDR3 covers 18 residues. Germline loops: CDR1 SGHRS, CDR2 YFSETQ. CDR3 sequence reads: CASSLLASRDRHTDTQYF. DNA for the CDR3: TGCGCCAGCAGCTTGCTGGCGTCCCGGGACAGGCACACAGATACGCAGTATTTT.

This clone was recorded once. The V and J genes are TRBV4-1 and TRBJ2-7; 7 bases fit TRBD1. CDR1 is MGHRA, CDR2 YSYEKL, per germline. The V segment lost 1 base and the J segment 1 base; nucleotides outside the gene matches: 10. The CDR3 contains 17 residues. CDR3 nucleotides: TGCGCCAGCAGCCAAGTCCCGATACAGACAGGGTCCTACGAGCAGTACTTC. This encodes CASSQVPIQTGSYEQYF.

This clone was detected only a few times. CDR3 DNA sequence: TGTGCCAGCAGTGAGATCTGGGACAGGCACTACGAGCAGTACTTC. The encoded protein is CASSEIWDRHYEQYF. V gene TRBV2 combines with J gene TRBJ2-7; 8 nucleotides line up with TRBD1. CDR3 length: 15 amino acids. Germline V gene sequence: CDR1 SNHLY, CDR2 FYNNEI. V was pared by 3 bases and J by 3 bases, with 7 bases of the junction left unmatched.

V gene TRBV29-1 combines with J gene TRBJ2-2; 9 bases match TRBD1. The V gene end was trimmed by 5 bases and the J gene end by 5 bases; junction bases not matched to a gene: 3. This CDR3 is built from 13 residues. Germline V lookup: CDR1 SQVTM, CDR2 ANQGSEA. CDR3: CSVTGGETGELFF. The CDR3 bases are TGCAGCGTTACAGGGGGCGAAACCGGGGAGCTGTTTTTT.

A single count supports this clone. J is TRBJ2-7 and V is TRBV13; D tentatively fits TRBD1 or TRBD2 (5 bases each). V dropped 8 bases and J dropped 0 bases, with 14 bases sitting between them. The CDR3 extends over 14 amino acids. The germline V gene has CDR1 PRHDT and CDR2 FYEKMQ (reference sequence). CDR3 nucleotide sequence: TGTGCCAGCCGTGATGGTGGGGGCTCCTACGAGCAGTACTTC. Translation: CASRDGGGSYEQYF.

V usage is TRBV5-6 and J usage is TRBJ2-5; tentatively, D is TRBD1 or TRBD2 (6 bases each). CDR3 length: 14 residues. V was pared by 3 bases and J by 5 bases, with 14 bases between. Per the germline V gene, CDR1 is SGHDT and CDR2 is YYEEEE. The CDR3 DNA reads as TGTGCCAGCAGCTCGAGGGGGGCGAGGGAGACCCAGTACTTC. Its translation is CASSSRGARETQYF.

The chain couples TRBV29-1 to TRBJ1-6; no definite D call. Germline assignment: CDR1 SQVTM and CDR2 ANQGSEA. The CDR3 consists of 11 residues. The V end lost 3 bases, the J end lost 14 bases, and 11 bases lay between the germline ends. The CDR3 loop is CSVDTRRSLHF. The CDR3 DNA sequence: TGCAGCGTTGATACACGCCGGTCCCTCCACTTT.

V gene TRBV9 combines with J gene TRBJ2-5; D might be TRBD2 (5 bases). V was trimmed by 4 bases and J by 4 bases, leaving 23 bases between them. This CDR3 has 17 amino acids. Germline CDR1 is SGDLS and CDR2 is YYNGEE. CDR3 in DNA: TGTGCCAGCAGCTCCAGAGACCCCGGGCAGGCGGGAGAGACCCAGTACTTC. The encoded protein is CASSSRDPGQAGETQYF.

The chain couples TRBV7-9 to TRBJ1-1; D not certain. Per the germline V gene, CDR1 is SEHNR and CDR2 is FQNEAQ (reference sequence). Trimming removed 6 bases from V and 1 base from J, with 9 bases in between. This CDR3 is built from 13 residues. The CDR3 DNA reads as TGTGCCAGCAGGACCGCAGCGAACACTGAAGCTTTCTTT. Amino acids: CASRTAANTEAFF. Supplemented by reference TRBV7-9 and TRBJ1-1, the full variable domain reads DTGVSQNPRHKITKRGQNVTFRCDPISEHNRLYWYRQTLGQGPEFLTYFQNEAQLEKSRLLSDRFSAERPKGSFSTLEIQRTEQGDSAMYLCASRTAANTEAFFGQGTRLTVV.